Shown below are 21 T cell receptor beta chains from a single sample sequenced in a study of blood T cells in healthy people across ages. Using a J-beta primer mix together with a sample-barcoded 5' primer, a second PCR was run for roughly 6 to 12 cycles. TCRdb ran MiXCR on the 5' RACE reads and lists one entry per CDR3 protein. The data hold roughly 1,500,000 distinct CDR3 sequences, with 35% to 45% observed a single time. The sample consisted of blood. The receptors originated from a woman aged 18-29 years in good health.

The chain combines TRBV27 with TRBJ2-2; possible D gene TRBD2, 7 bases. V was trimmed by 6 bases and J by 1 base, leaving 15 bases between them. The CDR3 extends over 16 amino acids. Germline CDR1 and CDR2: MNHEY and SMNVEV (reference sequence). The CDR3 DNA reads TGTGCCAGCAGAAGGGGCGGGGGCCTGAACACCGGGGAGCTGTTTTTT. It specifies CASRRGGGLNTGELFF.

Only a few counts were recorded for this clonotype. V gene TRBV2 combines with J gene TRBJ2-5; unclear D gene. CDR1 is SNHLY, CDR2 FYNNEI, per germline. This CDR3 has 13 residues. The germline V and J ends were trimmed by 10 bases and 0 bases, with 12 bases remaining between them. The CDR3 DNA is TGTGCCACCCATTCCCTGTACCAAGAGACCCAGTACTTC. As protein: CATHSLYQETQYF.

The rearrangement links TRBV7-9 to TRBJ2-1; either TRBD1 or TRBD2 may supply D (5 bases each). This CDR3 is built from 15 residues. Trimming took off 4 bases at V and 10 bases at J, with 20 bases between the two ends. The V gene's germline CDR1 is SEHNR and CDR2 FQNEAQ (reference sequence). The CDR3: CASSSNRGLGYEQFF. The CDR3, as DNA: TGTGCCAGCAGCTCTAACCGGGGCCTGGGGTACGAGCAGTTCTTC. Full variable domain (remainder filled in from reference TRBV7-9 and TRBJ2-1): DTGVSQNPRHKITKRGQNVTFRCDPISEHNRLYWYRQTLGQGPEFLTYFQNEAQLEKSRLLSDRFSAERPKGSFSTLEIQRTEQGDSAMYLCASSSNRGLGYEQFFGPGTRLTVL.

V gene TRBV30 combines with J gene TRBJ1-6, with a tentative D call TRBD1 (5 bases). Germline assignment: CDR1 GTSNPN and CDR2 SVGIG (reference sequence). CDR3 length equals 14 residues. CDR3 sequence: CAAEPRGKRSPLHF. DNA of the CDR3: TGTGCTGCGGAACCTCGGGGGAAGAGGTCACCCCTCCACTTT.

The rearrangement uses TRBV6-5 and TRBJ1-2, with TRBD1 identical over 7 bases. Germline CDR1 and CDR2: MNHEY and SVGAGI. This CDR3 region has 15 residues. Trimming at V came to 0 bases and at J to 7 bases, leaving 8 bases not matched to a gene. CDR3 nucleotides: TGTGCCAGCAGTTACTCCAGGCAGGGGGTCAGTGGCTACACCTTC. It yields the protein CASSYSRQGVSGYTF.

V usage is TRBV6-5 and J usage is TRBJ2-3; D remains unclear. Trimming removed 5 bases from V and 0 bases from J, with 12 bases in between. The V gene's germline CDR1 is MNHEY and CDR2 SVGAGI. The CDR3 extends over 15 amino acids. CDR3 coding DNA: TGTGCCAGCAGTCCCCGCGTTACGAGCACAGATACGCAGTATTTT. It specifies CASSPRVTSTDTQYF.

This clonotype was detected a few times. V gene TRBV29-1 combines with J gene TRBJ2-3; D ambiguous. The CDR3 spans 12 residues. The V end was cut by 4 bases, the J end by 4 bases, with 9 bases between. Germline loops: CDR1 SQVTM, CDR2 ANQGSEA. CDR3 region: CSVGHQADTQYF. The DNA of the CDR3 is TGCAGCGTTGGGCACCAGGCAGATACGCAGTATTTT.

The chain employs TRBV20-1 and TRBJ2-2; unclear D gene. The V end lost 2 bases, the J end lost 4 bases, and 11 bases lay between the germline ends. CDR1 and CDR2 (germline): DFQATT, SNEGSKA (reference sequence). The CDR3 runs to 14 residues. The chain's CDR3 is CSARPAVVTGELFF. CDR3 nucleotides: TGCAGTGCTAGACCCGCGGTTGTCACCGGGGAGCTGTTTTTT.

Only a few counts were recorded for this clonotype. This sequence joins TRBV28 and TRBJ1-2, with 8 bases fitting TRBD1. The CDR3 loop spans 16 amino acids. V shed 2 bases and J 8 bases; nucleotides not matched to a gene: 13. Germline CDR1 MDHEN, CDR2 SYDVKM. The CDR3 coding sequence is TGTGCCAGCAGTTTAGAGGGGGGACAGGAAGGCTACGGCTACACCTTC. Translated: CASSLEGGQEGYGYTF.

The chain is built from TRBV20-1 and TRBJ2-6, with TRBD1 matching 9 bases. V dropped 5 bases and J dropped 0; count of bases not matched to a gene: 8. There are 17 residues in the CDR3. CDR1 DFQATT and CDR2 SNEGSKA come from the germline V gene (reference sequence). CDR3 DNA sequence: TGCAGTGCTGCAGGGACAGGGCTCAGCTCTGGGGCCAACGTCCTGACTTTC. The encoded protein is CSAAGTGLSSGANVLTF.

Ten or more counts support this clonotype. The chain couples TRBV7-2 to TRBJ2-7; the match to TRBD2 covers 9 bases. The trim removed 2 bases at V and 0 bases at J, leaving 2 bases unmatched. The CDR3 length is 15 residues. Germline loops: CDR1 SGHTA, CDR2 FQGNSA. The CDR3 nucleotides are TGTGCCAGCAGCTTAAGGCGGGGGGGCTCCTACGAGCAGTACTTC. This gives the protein CASSLRRGGSYEQYF.

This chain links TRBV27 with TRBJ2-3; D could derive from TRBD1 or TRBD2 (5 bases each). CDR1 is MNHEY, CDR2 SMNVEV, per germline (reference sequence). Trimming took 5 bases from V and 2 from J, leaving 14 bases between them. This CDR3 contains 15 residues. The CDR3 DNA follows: TGTGCCAGCAGTACGGGGACCTTGTTCACAGATACGCAGTATTTT. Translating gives CASSTGTLFTDTQYF.

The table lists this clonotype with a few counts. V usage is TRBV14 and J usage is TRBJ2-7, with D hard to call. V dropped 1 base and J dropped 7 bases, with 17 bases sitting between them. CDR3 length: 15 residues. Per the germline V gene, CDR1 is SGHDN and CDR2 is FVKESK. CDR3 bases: TGTGCCAGCAGCCAAGGAACAGAGCCTACGGTGGAGCAGTACTTC. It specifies CASSQGTEPTVEQYF.

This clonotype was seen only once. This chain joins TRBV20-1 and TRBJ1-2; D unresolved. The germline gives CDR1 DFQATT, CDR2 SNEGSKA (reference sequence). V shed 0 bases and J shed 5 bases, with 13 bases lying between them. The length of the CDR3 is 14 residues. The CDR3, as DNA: TGCAGTGCTAGAGATCGGGGTTTCCTTTATGGCTACACCTTC. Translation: CSARDRGFLYGYTF.

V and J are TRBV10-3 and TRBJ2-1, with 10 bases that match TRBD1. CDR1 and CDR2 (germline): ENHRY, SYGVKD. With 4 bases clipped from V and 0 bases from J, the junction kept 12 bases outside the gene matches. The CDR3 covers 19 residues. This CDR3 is CAISGTGQGTLSSYNEQFF. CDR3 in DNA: TGTGCCATCAGTGGGACGGGACAGGGGACCCTGAGCTCCTACAATGAGCAGTTCTTC.

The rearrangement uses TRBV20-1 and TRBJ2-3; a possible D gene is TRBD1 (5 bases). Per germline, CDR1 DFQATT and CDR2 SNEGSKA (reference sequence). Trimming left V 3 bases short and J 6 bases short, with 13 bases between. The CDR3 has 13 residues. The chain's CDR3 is CSASKGIRDTQYF. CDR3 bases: TGCAGTGCTAGTAAGGGGATTCGCGATACGCAGTATTTT.

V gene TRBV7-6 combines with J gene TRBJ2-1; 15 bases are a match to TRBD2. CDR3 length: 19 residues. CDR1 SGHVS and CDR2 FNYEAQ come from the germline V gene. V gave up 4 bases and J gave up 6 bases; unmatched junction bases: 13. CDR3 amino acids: CASSSTPGLAGGRSNEQFF. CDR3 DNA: TGTGCCAGCAGCTCCACTCCGGGACTAGCGGGAGGACGGTCCAATGAGCAGTTCTTC.

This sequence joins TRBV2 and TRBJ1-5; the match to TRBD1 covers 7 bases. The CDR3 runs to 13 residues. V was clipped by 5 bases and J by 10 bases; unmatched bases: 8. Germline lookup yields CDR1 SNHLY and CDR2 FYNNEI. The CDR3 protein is CASSLTGTHPQHF. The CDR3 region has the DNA TGTGCCAGCAGTCTGACAGGGACCCACCCCCAGCATTTT. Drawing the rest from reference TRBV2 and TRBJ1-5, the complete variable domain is EPEVTQTPSHQVTQMGQEVILRCVPISNHLYFYWYRQILGQKVEFLVSFYNNEISEKSEIFDDQFSVERPDGSNFTLKIRSTKLEDSAMYFCASSLTGTHPQHFGDGTRLSIL.

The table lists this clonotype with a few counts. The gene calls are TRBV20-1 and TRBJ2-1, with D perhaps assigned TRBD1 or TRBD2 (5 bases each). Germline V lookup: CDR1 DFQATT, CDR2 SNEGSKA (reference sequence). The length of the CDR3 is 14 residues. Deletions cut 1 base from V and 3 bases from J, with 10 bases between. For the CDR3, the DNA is TGCAGTGCTAGAGGTGAGGGGATCTACAATGAGCAGTTCTTC. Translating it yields CSARGEGIYNEQFF.

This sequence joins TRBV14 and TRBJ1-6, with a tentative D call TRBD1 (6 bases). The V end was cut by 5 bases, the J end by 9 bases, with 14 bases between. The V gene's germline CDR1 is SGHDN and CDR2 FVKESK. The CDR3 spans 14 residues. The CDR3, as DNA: TGTGCCAGCAGCGTCGGGCAGGGGCGTTCACCCCTCCACTTT. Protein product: CASSVGQGRSPLHF.

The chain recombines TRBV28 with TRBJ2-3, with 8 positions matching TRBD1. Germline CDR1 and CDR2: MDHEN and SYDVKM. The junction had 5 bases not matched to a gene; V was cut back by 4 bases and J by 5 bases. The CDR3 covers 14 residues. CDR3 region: CASSWTGREDTQYF. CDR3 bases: TGTGCCAGCAGTTGGACAGGGCGCGAAGATACGCAGTATTTT.